This TCR beta chain was found in a study of Ad26.COV2.S vaccination and SARS-CoV-2 variants. Of note for this clone: What it binds is not known.

The table came from immunoSEQ multiplex PCR; TCRdb's copy has only in-frame clones and leaves some out. Of over 200,000 clones in the sample, over 75% are singletons; the top ten hold about 10%. CDR1 and CDR2 (germline): SGHRS, YFSETQ. Trimming removed 1 base at V and 8 bases at J, with 10 bases between. The CDR3 is made up of 13 amino acids. Described treatment: 19 received Ad26.COV2.S at low or high dose, single or two shots; five or six received placebo; per-sample allocation not given. All samples were drawn on day 63, counting from the first vaccine or placebo injection. This person who donated was an adult of 18-55 years in Boston. Study results and limitations: Overall T cell responses may have been underestimated by the analyses of TCR breadth and depth. The authors reported substantial breadth in spike-specific CD8+ and CD4+ T cell responses after vaccination.

The sequence was obtained from a person between 18 and 65 years old who received the Ad26.COV2.S COVID-19 vaccine or a placebo. This chain links TRBV5-1 with TRBJ2-1, with no clear D. The material sequenced was peripheral blood, taken in a trial of Ad26.COV2.S vaccine versus placebo. CDR3 bases: TGCGCCAGCAGCTTGTTGGTAGCAGATGAGCAGTTCTTC. Translation gives CASSLLVADEQFF.